A single sample gave rise to the 29 T cell receptor beta chains below, sequenced in a study of response to subunit inactivated influenza vaccine. TCRdb re-called the RT-PCR reads through MiXCR, storing one row per CDR3 protein. The data show 500,000 to 550,000 distinct CDR3 sequences, approximately 24% seen once. These same records also appear under a second study, on T cells expressing NK-cell markers. As that study records: UMIs accompanied the 5'RACE template switching by which TCR beta cDNA was made.

Sequenced material: CD4+ T cells sorted from PBMCs, taken approximately 12 days after vaccination. These receptors were obtained from a man aged 45-65 years who received an inactivated influenza vaccine.

The V call is TRBV7-6, the J call TRBJ2-1; TRBD2 matches 7 bases. This CDR3 comprises 15 residues. Per germline, CDR1 SGHVS and CDR2 FNYEAQ. V dropped 5 bases and J dropped 7; count of bases not matched to a gene: 11. CDR3: CASSLTSESRNEQFF. The CDR3 coding sequence is TGTGCCAGCAGCCTAACTAGCGAGAGTAGGAATGAGCAGTTCTTC. Using reference TRBV7-6 and TRBJ2-1 for the parts outside the CDR3, the full variable domain is GAGVSQSPRYKVTKRGQDVALRCDPISGHVSLYWYRQALGQGPEFLTYFNYEAQQDKSGLPNDRFSAERPEGSISTLTIQRTEQRDSAMYRCASSLTSESRNEQFFGPGTRLTVL.

The gene calls are TRBV28 and TRBJ1-2; no definite D call. This CDR3 region has 16 residues. Germline V CDR1 and CDR2: MDHEN, SYDVKM. Trimming removed 6 bases at V and 1 base at J, with 18 bases between. The CDR3 loop reads CASRWAEGSGNYGYTF. The CDR3 coding sequence is TGTGCCAGCAGATGGGCGGAAGGGTCCGGTAACTATGGCTACACCTTC.

This clonotype was picked up many times. The rearrangement links TRBV7-9 to TRBJ1-1; 8 bases align to TRBD1. Germline trimming cut 5 bases from V and 5 bases from J; bases unmatched to any gene: 10. Germline CDR1 reads SEHNR; CDR2 reads FQNEAQ (reference sequence). CDR3 length: 15 amino acids. Written as DNA, the CDR3 is TGTGCCAGCAGCGACCCGCCAGGGGGCAGGACTGAAGCTTTCTTT. Its translation: CASSDPPGGRTEAFF. The full variable domain, with the rest looked up from reference TRBV7-9 and TRBJ1-1, is DTGVSQNPRHKITKRGQNVTFRCDPISEHNRLYWYRQTLGQGPEFLTYFQNEAQLEKSRLLSDRFSAERPKGSFSTLEIQRTEQGDSAMYLCASSDPPGGRTEAFFGQGTRLTVV.

This chain links TRBV15 with TRBJ1-4; a weak D match, TRBD1 (5 bases). The CDR3 is 13 amino acids. CDR1 and CDR2 (germline): LNHNV, YYDKDF (reference sequence). The germline V and J ends were trimmed by 3 bases and 14 bases, with 16 bases remaining between them. The CDR3 DNA is TGTGCCACCAGCAGGGGACCAGGAGGACGGCTGTTTTTT. This translates into CATSRGPGGRLFF.

This clonotype was seen ten or more times. The rearrangement uses TRBV7-6 and TRBJ2-1, with 10 bases fitting TRBD2. The CDR3 is 16 residues long. V trimming: 2 bases; J trimming: 7 bases; junction bases outside the gene matches: 8. Germline V gene lookup returns CDR1 SGHVS and CDR2 FNYEAQ. The CDR3 protein is CASSLIASGSGNEQFF. DNA of the CDR3: TGTGCCAGCAGCTTAATAGCTAGCGGGAGCGGTAATGAGCAGTTCTTC.

This clonotype was detected many times. This sequence joins TRBV7-2 and TRBJ1-4, with D maybe TRBD1 (5 bases). CDR3 length: 15 residues. Germline CDR1 reads SGHTA; CDR2 reads FQGNSA. The ends were cut back, 3 bases at V and 0 bases at J, with 8 bases in the middle. The CDR3 sequence: CASSFGGATNEKLFF. CDR3 nucleotide sequence: TGTGCCAGCAGCTTTGGAGGGGCAACTAATGAAAAACTGTTTTTT.

This clonotype has just a few counts. The chain joins TRBV4-1 to TRBJ1-2, with D tentatively TRBD1 (5 bases). V gave up 0 bases and J gave up 7 bases, with 15 bases separating them. This CDR3 region has 15 residues. From germline, CDR1 is MGHRA and CDR2 YSYEKL. CDR3 sequence reads: CASSQDGGTFGGYTF. CDR3 nucleotides: TGCGCCAGCAGCCAAGATGGGGGGACTTTTGGTGGCTACACCTTC.

The table lists this clonotype with many counts. The genes are TRBV5-1 and TRBJ2-1; a weak D match, TRBD2 (6 bases). The ends were cut back, 0 bases at V and 5 bases at J, with 18 bases in the middle. The CDR3 extends over 17 amino acids. Germline-derived CDR1 and CDR2 are SGHRS and YFSETQ. The CDR3 region is CASSLALGGSGDNEQFF. CDR3 DNA: TGCGCCAGCAGCTTGGCTTTAGGTGGGTCGGGGGACAATGAGCAGTTCTTC. The full variable domain, rest sourced from reference TRBV5-1 and TRBJ2-1, is KAGVTQTPRYLIKTRGQQVTLSCSPISGHRSVSWYQQTPGQGLQFLFEYFSETQRNKGNFPGRFSGRQFSNSRSEMNVSTLELGDSALYLCASSLALGGSGDNEQFFGPGTRLTVL.

The chain employs TRBV18 and TRBJ2-2; the D gene is possibly TRBD1 (5 bases). Germline CDR1 and CDR2: KGHSH and LQKENI. Trimming left V 1 base short and J 4 bases short, with 13 bases between. The CDR3 totals 16 residues. CDR3 DNA sequence: TGTGCCAGCTCACCACAGGGGATTTCGGGCACCGGGGAGCTGTTTTTT. Encoded protein: CASSPQGISGTGELFF.

The V gene is TRBV11-2, the J gene TRBJ1-2, with unresolved D. The CDR3 is made up of 14 amino acids. CDR1 and CDR2 (germline): SGHAT, FQNNGV. Trimming left V 0 bases short and J 4 bases short, with 9 bases between. This CDR3 is CASSLDPGLYGYTF. In nucleotides, the CDR3 is TGTGCCAGCAGCTTAGATCCGGGCCTCTATGGCTACACCTTC.

The chain is built from TRBV6-1 and TRBJ2-3; tentatively, D is TRBD2 (5 bases). Germline lookup yields CDR1 MNHNS and CDR2 SASEGT. The V end lost 2 bases, the J end lost 4 bases, and 10 bases lay between the germline ends. This CDR3 spans 14 amino acids. The CDR3 coding sequence is TGTGCCAGCAGTGAACACTCTAGCTCAGATACGCAGTATTTT. Its translation is CASSEHSSSDTQYF.

This clonotype was detected a few times. The CDR3: CASSFFGLSEQYF. DNA of the CDR3: TGTGCCAGCAGTTTTTTTGGGCTTAGCGAGCAGTACTTC. The V gene is TRBV12-3 or TRBV12-4, the J gene TRBJ2-7; D is undetermined. This CDR3 contains 13 residues. V was clipped by 3 bases and J by 6 bases, with 12 bases between them.

The chain is built from TRBV20-1 and TRBJ1-1, with D uncertain. Germline loops: CDR1 DFQATT, CDR2 SNEGSKA (reference sequence). Trimming took 4 bases from V and 2 from J, leaving 14 bases between them. The CDR3 is 14 amino acids. The CDR3 spells CSAKSSTTNTEAFF. DNA for the CDR3: TGCAGTGCTAAATCATCCACGACCAACACTGAAGCTTTCTTT.

This clonotype has more than one count but fewer than ten. The chain links TRBV20-1 to TRBJ2-5; 9 bases are a match to TRBD1. V dropped 4 bases and J dropped 2; count of bases not matched to a gene: 8. From germline, CDR1 is DFQATT and CDR2 SNEGSKA (reference sequence). CDR3 length equals 15 residues. In DNA, the CDR3 is TGCAGTGCTAAAAGAGGGGACAGGGCGCAAGAGACCCAGTACTTC. Amino acids: CSAKRGDRAQETQYF.

Concerning this clonotype: The junction does not match germline at one end; this may be a read error. This chain joins TRBV4-2 and TRBJ2-2; D is perhaps TRBD2 (7 bases). The CDR3 runs to 15 residues. The germline V gene has CDR1 LGHNA and CDR2 YNFKEQ. The CDR3 reads CASSQERGLTGERFF. The CDR3, as DNA: TGTGCCAGCAGCCAAGAGCGGGGGCTCACCGGGGAGCGGTTTTTT.

The rearrangement uses TRBV3-1 and TRBJ2-1, with D perhaps given as TRBD1 or TRBD2 (5 bases each). The V end lost 1 base, the J end lost 2 bases, and 6 bases lay between the germline ends. Per germline, CDR1 LGHDT and CDR2 YNNKEL (reference sequence). CDR3 size: 14 residues. CDR3 DNA: TGTGCCAGCAGCCAAGCGGGACCCTACAATGAGCAGTTCTTC. Protein: CASSQAGPYNEQFF.

The V call is TRBV20-1, the J call TRBJ1-2, with 9 bases matching TRBD1. CDR3 length: 14 residues. The V gene end was trimmed by 1 base and the J gene end by 6 bases; junction bases not matched to a gene: 6. Germline V gene sequence: CDR1 DFQATT, CDR2 SNEGSKA (reference sequence). The CDR3 sequence is CSARGPGQGDGYTF. The DNA for the CDR3 is TGCAGTGCTAGAGGTCCGGGACAGGGAGATGGCTACACCTTC.

The rearrangement uses TRBV20-1 and TRBJ2-3, with TRBD2 matching over 10 bases. Germline V gene lookup returns CDR1 DFQATT and CDR2 SNEGSKA (reference sequence). J was trimmed by 6 bases and V by 2 bases; bases with no gene match: 2. This CDR3 has 13 amino acids. For the CDR3, the DNA is TGCAGTGCTAGAACTAGCGGGAAGGATACGCAGTATTTT. It encodes CSARTSGKDTQYF.

This clonotype occurred many times. J is TRBJ2-1 and V is TRBV3-1, with 8 bases that match TRBD1. The J segment lost 6 bases and the V segment lost 0 bases, leaving 7 bases of the junction unmatched. The length of the CDR3 is 16 residues. Germline values: CDR1 LGHDT, CDR2 YNNKEL (reference sequence). CDR3 coding DNA: TGTGCCAGCAGCCAAGATTGGACAGGGTATGGCAATGAGCAGTTCTTC. It translates to CASSQDWTGYGNEQFF.

This clonotype was picked up many times. The J gene is TRBJ2-7, the V gene TRBV5-1; D is possibly TRBD1 (6 bases). The CDR3 extends over 14 amino acids. V shed 4 bases and J shed 2 bases, with 13 bases lying between them. Germline values: CDR1 SGHRS, CDR2 YFSETQ. The CDR3 loop reads CASSPRTDPYEQYF. The DNA of the CDR3 is TGCGCCAGCAGCCCCCGGACAGACCCCTACGAGCAGTACTTC.

The chain recombines TRBV20-1 with TRBJ2-5; D unresolved. Trimming took off 0 bases at V and 5 bases at J, with 13 bases between the two ends. CDR3 length: 14 residues. Germline V gene data show CDR1 as DFQATT and CDR2 as SNEGSKA (reference sequence). The CDR3 here is CSAREFPPMETQYF. CDR3 bases: TGCAGTGCTAGAGAGTTCCCCCCCATGGAGACCCAGTACTTC.

This clonotype was seen just once. The chain employs TRBV6-2 or TRBV6-3 and TRBJ1-2; D is possibly TRBD1 (5 bases). With 6 bases removed from V and 8 bases from J, the gap between germline ends came to 19 bases. The CDR3 runs to 14 residues. CDR1 is MNHEY and CDR2 is SVGEGT in the germline V gene. The CDR3 nucleotides are TGTGCCAGCAGGACCCTCAGGGATATCCAGGGCTACACCTTC. Translated, it gives CASRTLRDIQGYTF.

The rearrangement uses TRBV29-1 and TRBJ2-3; 7 positions agree with TRBD1. J was trimmed by 4 bases and V by 6 bases; bases with no gene match: 1. This CDR3 comprises 11 residues. CDR1 is SQVTM, CDR2 ANQGSEA, per germline. CDR3 sequence: CSVGQADTQYF. CDR3 DNA: TGCAGCGTCGGACAGGCAGATACGCAGTATTTT.

V is TRBV6-2 or TRBV6-3 and J is TRBJ1-5, with D possibly matching TRBD1 (6 bases). The CDR3 extends over 15 amino acids. Trimming stripped 5 bases from V and 1 base from J, with 12 bases between. Per the germline V gene, CDR1 is MNHEY and CDR2 is SVGEGT. CDR3 nucleotide sequence: TGTGCCAGCAGTCGTCGACAGGCCAGCAATCAGCCCCAGCATTTT. It encodes CASSRRQASNQPQHF.

In this sample, this clonotype turned up a few times. The rearrangement uses TRBV10-1 and TRBJ2-3; unclear D gene. V was pared by 2 bases and J by 0 bases, with 6 bases between. Germline V gene sequence: CDR1 WNHNN, CDR2 SYGVQD (reference sequence). The length of the CDR3 is 14 residues. CDR3: CASSELSSTDTQYF. The CDR3 bases are TGCGCCAGCAGTGAGCTGTCTAGCACAGATACGCAGTATTTT.

Written as DNA, the CDR3 is TGTGCCAGCAGCTTTTCGCGGGGGGACTACGAGCAGTACTTC. Amino acid sequence: CASSFSRGDYEQYF. This chain uses TRBV7-2 with TRBJ2-7, with 8 positions matching TRBD2. The J segment lost 3 bases and the V segment lost 3 bases, leaving 4 bases of the junction unmatched. CDR1 and CDR2 from the germline V gene are SGHTA and FQGNSA. The CDR3 is 14 residues long.

The V gene is TRBV5-4, the J gene TRBJ2-1; D might be TRBD1 or TRBD2, each matching 5 bases. The CDR3 sequence is 17 residues long. Trimming stripped 2 bases from V and 6 bases from J, with 21 bases between. The germline V gene has CDR1 SGHNT and CDR2 YYREEE (reference sequence). The CDR3 region is CASSFDRGSSTGNEQFF. As DNA, the CDR3 is TGTGCCAGCAGCTTCGACAGAGGGTCTTCAACGGGCAATGAGCAGTTCTTC.

V usage is TRBV29-1 and J usage is TRBJ2-3; D not resolved. The V gene's germline CDR1 is SQVTM and CDR2 ANQGSEA. This CDR3 has 14 residues. V was pared by 4 bases and J by 3 bases, with 14 bases between. The CDR3 protein is CSVVWVVGTDTQYF. DNA for the CDR3: TGCAGCGTTGTTTGGGTCGTAGGGACAGATACGCAGTATTTT.

J is TRBJ2-5 and V is TRBV19, with TRBD1 matching 7 bases. The CDR3 loop spans 14 amino acids. J was trimmed by 2 bases and V by 2 bases; bases with no gene match: 2. From germline, CDR1 is LNHDA and CDR2 SQIVND (reference sequence). The CDR3 sequence: CASSIRGQQETQYF. For the CDR3, the DNA is TGTGCCAGTAGTATAAGGGGACAGCAAGAGACCCAGTACTTC.